Below, 16 T cell receptor beta chains from the same sample are listed, as sequenced in a study of blood T cell repertoires in COVID-19 (dated by TCRdb to about 2020). The library was generated by the immunoSEQ multiplex PCR assay. TCRdb holds this immuneACCESS table with in-frame rearrangements only. Some clones are missing; in checked studies, unresolved V genes explain under half, and the rest has no known cause. Within this sample are some 180,000 clones, with about 85% of them counted one time only. Of the sample, just under 25% falls within the top ten clones. Material for sequencing was PBMCs or T cells enriched from blood (not recorded which). The receptors were gathered from a woman aged 35 to 49 in a cohort exposed to, infected with or recovered from COVID-19 (not recorded which).

This clone was detected only once. The rearrangement links TRBV6-5 to TRBJ1-5; D may be TRBD1 (6 bases). Germline values: CDR1 MNHEY, CDR2 SVGAGI. V gave up 7 bases and J gave up 6 bases, with 16 bases separating them. This CDR3 contains 14 residues. CDR3 in amino acids: CASNNRVAGQPQHF. The CDR3 coding sequence is TGTGCCAGCAATAACAGGGTAGCGGGTCAGCCCCAGCATTTT.

V and J are TRBV5-6 and TRBJ1-4; 11 nucleotides line up with TRBD1. The germline CDR1 and CDR2 sequences are SGHDT and YYEEEE. V dropped 0 bases and J dropped 1; count of bases not matched to a gene: 5. The length of the CDR3 is 18 residues. DNA for the CDR3: TGTGCCAGCAGCTTGGCAGGACAGGGGGCGTTAACTAATGAAAAACTGTTTTTT. It specifies CASSLAGQGALTNEKLFF.

V gene TRBV18 combines with J gene TRBJ2-1; weak D call: TRBD1 (5 bases). The CDR3 spans 15 residues. Trimming cost V 2 bases and J 4 bases, with 12 bases left between them. CDR1 KGHSH and CDR2 LQKENI come from the germline V gene. Here the CDR3 DNA reads TGTGCCAGCTCACCAACTGAGACAGTTTACAATGAGCAGTTCTTC. It translates to CASSPTETVYNEQFF.

The rearrangement joins TRBV5-4 to TRBJ1-1; D is unresolved. The CDR3 extends over 14 amino acids. With 0 bases removed from V and 1 base from J, the gap between germline ends came to 7 bases. Germline-derived CDR1 and CDR2 are SGHNT and YYREEE (reference sequence). The chain's CDR3 is CASSLGRGNTEAFF. In DNA form, the CDR3 reads TGTGCCAGCAGCTTGGGACGAGGGAACACTGAAGCTTTCTTT.

V is TRBV15 and J is TRBJ2-7; D not certain. V shed 0 bases and J shed 5 bases, with 14 bases lying between them. The CDR3 length is 15 residues. Germline V gene sequence: CDR1 LNHNV, CDR2 YYDKDF (reference sequence). The CDR3: CATSRDRTPAHEQYF. CDR3 coding DNA: TGTGCCACCAGCAGAGATCGAACTCCCGCCCACGAGCAGTACTTC. The full variable domain, in which reference TRBV15 and TRBJ2-7 provide the parts outside the CDR3, is DAMVIQNPRYQVTQFGKPVTLSCSQTLNHNVMYWYQQKSSQAPKLLFHYYDKDFNNEADTPDNFQSRRPNTSFCFLDIRSPGLGDTAMYLCATSRDRTPAHEQYFGPGTRLTVT.

Of note for this clone: Other DNA sequences from this sample encode an identical CDR3 as well. V usage is TRBV14 and J usage is TRBJ2-1; D is perhaps TRBD2 (5 bases). V was clipped by 0 bases and J by 7 bases, with 7 bases between them. This CDR3 has 13 residues. Germline V CDR1 and CDR2: SGHDN, FVKESK. CDR3 protein: CASSQDRGNEQFF. In DNA, the CDR3 is TGTGCCAGCAGCCAAGATCGGGGTAATGAGCAGTTCTTC.

V gene TRBV4-2 combines with J gene TRBJ1-5, with TRBD1 matching over 8 bases. Germline-derived CDR1 and CDR2 are LGHNA and YNFKEQ. The trim removed 3 bases at V and 3 bases at J, leaving 7 bases unmatched. This CDR3 is built from 16 residues. CDR3 loop: CASSQIDRGYNQPQHF. CDR3 nucleotide sequence: TGTGCCAGCAGCCAGATTGACAGGGGATACAATCAGCCCCAGCATTTT.

V is TRBV6-4 and J is TRBJ1-3; tentatively, D is TRBD1 (6 bases). This CDR3 is built from 16 residues. The germline V and J ends were trimmed by 6 bases and 0 bases, with 15 bases remaining between them. The germline V gene has CDR1 MRHNA and CDR2 SNTAGT. Here the CDR3 DNA reads TGTGCCAGCAGCCCCAGGACAGAACCCTCTGGAAACACCATATATTTT. This gives the protein CASSPRTEPSGNTIYF.

The chain couples TRBV3-1 (or the pseudogene TRBV3-2) to TRBJ1-1; 8 bases match TRBD1. The CDR3 spans 16 residues. In germline, CDR1 is LGHDT, CDR2 YNNKEL (reference sequence). The ends lost 2 bases at V and 6 bases at J; junction bases unmatched: 11. As DNA, the CDR3 is TGTGCCAGCAGCCAACTGACAGGGGTTGGGCCTTCTGAAGCTTTCTTT. This translates into CASSQLTGVGPSEAFF.

This chain connects TRBV7-9 to TRBJ1-5; 7 bases fit TRBD1. The V gene's germline CDR1 is SEHNR and CDR2 FQNEAQ (reference sequence). The V and J ends lost 1 base and 6 bases, in that order; junction bases with no gene match: 0. This CDR3 contains 13 residues. For the CDR3, the DNA is TGTGCCAGCAGCTTAGACAGGGGTCAGCCCCAGCATTTT. Translated, it gives CASSLDRGQPQHF.

The chain uses TRBV4-1 and TRBJ2-7; weak D call: TRBD1 (5 bases). The CDR3 runs 12 residues. Deletions cut 1 base from V and 6 bases from J, with 7 bases between. Germline lookup yields CDR1 MGHRA and CDR2 YSYEKL. The CDR3, as DNA: TGCGCCAGCAGCCAAGCAGGGTCCGAGCAGTACTTC. This sequence encodes CASSQAGSEQYF.

This chain links TRBV11-2 with TRBJ2-3; 7 bases map to TRBD2. The CDR3 loop spans 17 amino acids. CDR1 and CDR2 (germline): SGHAT, FQNNGV. Germline trimming cut 2 bases from V and 3 bases from J; bases unmatched to any gene: 11. The CDR3 nucleotides are TGTGCCAGCAGCTTACCCGGGACGGGGGGACCGACAGATACGCAGTATTTT. This encodes CASSLPGTGGPTDTQYF.

This rearrangement joins TRBV6-4 to TRBJ2-1; 9 bases line up with TRBD2. V was clipped by 3 bases and J by 7 bases; unmatched bases: 4. The V gene's germline CDR1 is MRHNA and CDR2 SNTAGT. The CDR3 sequence is 14 residues long. The CDR3 protein is CASSEAGGFNEQFF. The CDR3 nucleotides are TGTGCCAGCAGTGAAGCGGGGGGCTTTAATGAGCAGTTCTTC.

This clone was seen a few times. This sequence joins TRBV13 and TRBJ1-2, with TRBD1 matching over 7 bases. This CDR3 has 14 residues. Germline CDR1 is PRHDT and CDR2 is FYEKMQ (reference sequence). V lost 5 bases, J lost 8 bases, and 11 bases stayed unmatched. CDR3 amino acids: CASSPGTVSGGYTF. The CDR3 bases are TGTGCCAGCAGCCCAGGGACAGTATCAGGGGGCTACACCTTC.

This rearrangement joins TRBV5-5 to TRBJ1-2; D ambiguous. The V end was cut by 0 bases, the J end by 4 bases, with 13 bases between. From germline, CDR1 is SGHKS and CDR2 YYEKEE (reference sequence). This CDR3 has 15 amino acids. This CDR3 reads CASSLGGSLTYGYTF. CDR3 coding DNA: TGTGCCAGCAGCTTGGGCGGCAGCTTGACCTATGGCTACACCTTC.

This clone was counted once. The V and J genes are TRBV5-1 and TRBJ2-5; 10 positions match TRBD1. Germline V lookup: CDR1 SGHRS, CDR2 YFSETQ. The ends lost 1 base at V and 3 bases at J; junction bases unmatched: 3. The CDR3 has 15 residues. CDR3 nucleotide sequence: TGCGCCAGCAGCTTGTTGGGACAGGGGAAAGAGACCCAGTACTTC. It specifies CASSLLGQGKETQYF.